What follows describes a single T cell receptor (beta chain). The target of this receptor is not known. Per-base quality was not reported, and no clone a single base away is much larger than it. The sample comes from a study of PD-1 blockade in classical Hodgkin lymphoma (dated by TCRdb to 2018 to 2020). The study in broad terms: Nivolumab dosing was 3 mg/kg intravenously every 2 weeks, continuing until either disease progression or unacceptable toxicity. A peripheral blood immune signature of response to PD-1 blockade in classical Hodgkin lymphoma was defined using TCR beta sequencing and CyTOF.

The CDR3 runs 15 amino acids, cysteine and phenylalanine included. The DNA shown is the 45-base CDR3, in frame from base 1. V is clipped by 4 bases and J by 12 bases, and the sequence between their germline boundaries is 24 bases long. CDR1 SGHAT and CDR2 FQNNGV are derived from the germline V gene. Genomic DNA was extracted with the Qiagen DNeasy kit from unsorted PBMCs and from negatively selected CD4+ and CD8+ fractions. Using primers that anneal to V and J segments, immunoSEQ multiplex PCR amplified the TCR beta CDR3 regions. A synthetic immune receptor repertoire was used to minimize amplification bias, and any remaining bias was removed computationally after sequencing. From the authors' description of their analysis: Custom Python scripts were used to quantify repertoire diversity as the Shannon entropy index. Unsorted, CD4+ and CD8+ repertoires were examined separately, except in combined analyses, for which CD4+ and CD8+ sequences were merged in silico. A clone was considered expanded if an increase in frequency of at least 2-fold after treatment relative to C1D1 was found, and a pseudocount of 0.5 was applied to clones undetected at baseline. Singleton clones were defined as clones with 0 or 1 copy at C1D1, and non-singleton clones were defined as clones with 2 or more copies. Clones expanded in unsorted samples were labelled as CD4+, CD8+ or unknown by matching protein sequences in sorted samples from the same patient. Wilcoxon tests on paired samples were used to test diversity changes from C1D1 to C4D1. Not all clones reach the TCRdb copy of this immuneACCESS table, which keeps in-frame sequences only. Checked studies attribute under half of the gap to unresolved V genes and leave the rest unexplained. V, J and clone size are taken as reported in that table, and D and trimming were inferred from the DNA itself. In all, the sample holds around 100,000 clones, and around 89% of those were seen once. Clones ranked in the top ten supply 6.5% to 7.5% of the sample.

The label giving this sample's time point can be read as: cycle 2 day 1 (C2D1) of nivolumab. All trial patients had relapsed after autologous stem cell transplantation, with cohorts A, B and C differing in prior brentuximab vedotin exposure. The trial cohort included 45 to 65 patients with relapsed/refractory classical Hodgkin lymphoma, and each patient had a best overall response of complete response, partial response or progressive disease. Trial patients were treated with single-agent nivolumab in the multi-cohort phase II CheckMate 205 trial. An independent review committee assessed best overall response by applying the 2007 International Working Group response criteria. Trial PBMCs were collected immediately before nivolumab initiation (C1D1) and during therapy at cycle 2 day 1 and cycle 4 day 1. Peripheral blood was collected in 8 mL Vacutainer Cell Preparation Tubes, from which PBMCs were isolated by centrifugation and then cryopreserved.

What the study reported, not specific to this receptor: Trial patients achieving complete response had baseline diversity similar to newly diagnosed patients, whereas partial responders and progressors had significantly lower diversity. CD4+ but not CD8+ TCR diversity rose significantly by C4D1 (p=0.0027 vs p=0.16), most apparent in complete responders (p=0.02). Baseline TCR diversity was reported as lower in newly diagnosed patients than in healthy donors, and lower still in relapsed/refractory patients. The study was limited to a single clinical trial cohort, and causes of repertoire differences, possibly disease activity or prior therapy, remained undefined. Diversity was lower in patients who began nivolumab less than 1 year after ASCT, so these patients were left out of later analyses to avoid confounding by immune reconstitution.

Recombination joined TRBV11-2 with TRBJ2-5; the D gene may be TRBD1 or TRBD2, since each aligns over 6 bases. The receptor comes from a human donor with classical Hodgkin lymphoma. Specimen: peripheral blood mononuclear cells (PBMCs), collected before the second cycle of nivolumab. The DNA is as follows: TGTGCCAGCAGCTCTTTCCTGGGGGGAACAGGGCCCGAGTACTTC. Translated, it reads CASSSFLGGTGPEYF.